The 20 T cell receptor beta chains below come from one sample, sequenced in a study of T cell responses to AZD1222 COVID-19 vaccine. Repertoires were generated with immunoSEQ multiplex PCR, while TCRdb's copy carries only in-frame clones and drops some. The sample lists 150,000 or so clones; 85% to 90% were seen once. Material: peripheral blood, obtained on day 0 of MenACWY control vaccination. The receptors here all came from an adult in good health.

The gene calls are TRBV19 and TRBJ2-2; 10 nucleotides agree with TRBD1. The ends lost 4 bases at V and 5 bases at J; junction bases unmatched: 7. Germline CDR1 is LNHDA and CDR2 is SQIVND (reference sequence). The CDR3 has 16 amino acids. This CDR3 is CASSTGAGQGTGELFF. The CDR3 DNA sequence: TGTGCCAGTAGTACTGGAGCGGGACAGGGGACCGGGGAGCTGTTTTTT.

The chain combines TRBV7-8 with TRBJ1-2; no clear D gene. The CDR3 runs to 15 residues. Trimming cost V 2 bases and J 0 bases, with 10 bases left between them. The germline gives CDR1 SGHVS, CDR2 FQNEAQ. This CDR3 is CASSLSRVTNYGYTF. The CDR3 DNA sequence: TGTGCCAGCAGCTTATCCCGGGTGACTAACTATGGCTACACCTTC.

The chain uses TRBV5-6 and TRBJ2-5; tentatively, D is TRBD1 (5 bases). The CDR3 is 15 amino acids. CDR1 SGHDT and CDR2 YYEEEE come from the germline V gene. V gave up 4 bases and J gave up 2 bases, with 15 bases separating them. The CDR3 DNA is TGTGCCAGCAGCCACCTAAGGGGATTGCAAGAGACCCAGTACTTC. Amino acids: CASSHLRGLQETQYF.

In the case of this clone: The same CDR3 arises from other DNA sequences in this sample as well. In DNA form, the CDR3 reads TGTGCCAGCAGCGTAGGAAGCGGGAGCTACAATGAGCAGTTCTTC. As protein: CASSVGSGSYNEQFF. This rearrangement joins TRBV9 to TRBJ2-1, with 8 bases aligning to TRBD2. V trimming: 0 bases; J trimming: 3 bases; junction bases outside the gene matches: 2. Germline lookup yields CDR1 SGDLS and CDR2 YYNGEE. This CDR3 has 15 residues.

V and J are TRBV27 and TRBJ1-3, with a weak D call TRBD1 (6 bases). CDR1 is MNHEY, CDR2 SMNVEV, per germline (reference sequence). With 6 bases removed from V and 8 bases from J, the gap between germline ends came to 17 bases. CDR3 length equals 14 residues. CDR3 region: CASRPTGLGYTIYF. Written as DNA, the CDR3 is TGTGCCAGCAGACCGACAGGTCTGGGGTACACCATATATTTT.

J is TRBJ1-5 and V is TRBV19; 9 bases line up with TRBD1. With V trimmed by 4 bases and J by 4 bases, 11 bases remained unmatched. The CDR3 is 17 residues long. Per the germline V gene, CDR1 is LNHDA and CDR2 is SQIVND (reference sequence). The CDR3 reads CASSKPSGTGLNQPQHF. For the CDR3, the DNA is TGTGCCAGTAGTAAACCTTCCGGGACAGGGTTGAATCAGCCCCAGCATTTT.

V and J are TRBV4-1 and TRBJ1-6, with D unclear. Trimming cost V 0 bases and J 9 bases, with 12 bases left between them. The CDR3 extends over 15 amino acids. Germline CDR1 is MGHRA and CDR2 is YSYEKL. CDR3 bases: TGCGCCAGCAGCCAAGAGAGCAGTTTACCTTCACCCCTCCACTTT. Amino acid sequence: CASSQESSLPSPLHF.

The chain links TRBV4-1 to TRBJ2-7, with 11 bases lining up with TRBD1. This CDR3 contains 17 residues. Germline V CDR1 and CDR2: MGHRA, YSYEKL. After removal of 0 bases from V and 8 bases from J, the junction contained 12 bases not matched to a gene. CDR3 loop: CASSQDRGTGGPRKQYF. The DNA of the CDR3 is TGCGCCAGCAGCCAAGACCGGGGGACAGGGGGGCCGAGAAAGCAGTACTTC.

Only a few counts were recorded for this clone. This CDR3 reads CASSGTNYGYTF. DNA of the CDR3: TGTGCCAGCAGTGGGACTAACTATGGCTACACCTTC. The chain couples TRBV2 to TRBJ1-2, with D unclear. Trimming left V 4 bases short and J 0 bases short, with 3 bases between. The germline CDR1 and CDR2 sequences are SNHLY and FYNNEI. The CDR3 sequence is 12 residues long.

The genes are TRBV24-1 and TRBJ2-1; D possibly corresponds to TRBD2 (5 bases). Germline CDR1 reads KGHDR; CDR2 reads SFDVKD. CDR3 length equals 13 residues. V lost 3 bases and J 14 bases, leaving 16 bases between the germline ends. This CDR3 is CATSDPVLAIEFF. The CDR3 bases are TGTGCCACCAGTGATCCGGTTCTAGCTATCGAGTTCTTC.

The chain links TRBV2 to TRBJ1-2; TRBD1 matches at 7 bases. The CDR3 has 15 amino acids. Germline V gene lookup returns CDR1 SNHLY and CDR2 FYNNEI. The trim removed 1 base at V and 4 bases at J, leaving 6 bases unmatched. CDR3 in DNA: TGTGCCAGCAGTGAAGAGGACAGGTCCCTCTATGGCTACACCTTC. This translates into CASSEEDRSLYGYTF.

V and J are TRBV6-5 and TRBJ2-7; 10 nucleotides match TRBD1. In germline, CDR1 is MNHEY, CDR2 SVGAGI. V was pared by 5 bases and J by 2 bases, with 3 bases of the junction left unmatched. The CDR3 covers 14 residues. The CDR3 is CASSTGTGAYEQYF. The CDR3 bases are TGTGCCAGCAGTACCGGGACAGGGGCCTACGAGCAGTACTTC.

The chain employs TRBV7-2 and TRBJ2-7, with 8 bases that match TRBD2. The CDR3 is 15 amino acids. J was trimmed by 0 bases and V by 5 bases; bases with no gene match: 6. CDR1 and CDR2 from the germline V gene are SGHTA and FQGNSA. Here the CDR3 reads CASSRTSTSSYEQYF. CDR3 nucleotide sequence: TGTGCCAGCAGCAGGACTAGCACTAGCTCCTACGAGCAGTACTTC.

The CDR3 reads CASSQEASGRGTDTQYF. The CDR3 region has the DNA TGTGCCAGCAGCCAAGAAGCTAGCGGGAGAGGGACAGATACGCAGTATTTT. This chain joins TRBV4-2 and TRBJ2-3; 10 bases match TRBD2. The germline V gene has CDR1 LGHNA and CDR2 YNFKEQ. This CDR3 is built from 17 residues. J was trimmed by 3 bases and V by 0 bases; bases with no gene match: 6.

The chain has TRBV11-3 and TRBJ2-3, with D tentatively TRBD1 (6 bases). Trimming took off 1 base at V and 3 bases at J, with 11 bases between the two ends. The CDR3 loop spans 15 amino acids. CDR1 is SGHNT and CDR2 is YENEEA in the germline V gene. The CDR3 sequence: CASSLGQGSTDTQYF. DNA for the CDR3: TGTGCCAGCAGCTTAGGCCAGGGGTCAACAGATACGCAGTATTTT.

The J gene is TRBJ2-7, the V gene TRBV5-6; maybe TRBD1 (5 bases). Trimming cost V 0 bases and J 3 bases, with 7 bases left between them. Germline V gene sequence: CDR1 SGHDT, CDR2 YYEEEE. This CDR3 has 13 amino acids. Here the CDR3 reads CASSLARDYEQYF. The DNA for the CDR3 is TGTGCCAGCAGCTTGGCCAGGGACTACGAGCAGTACTTC. The full variable domain, in which reference TRBV5-6 and TRBJ2-7 provide the parts outside the CDR3, is DAGVTQSPTHLIKTRGQQVTLRCSPKSGHDTVSWYQQALGQGPQFIFQYYEEEERQRGNFPDRFSGHQFPNYSSELNVNALLLGDSALYLCASSLARDYEQYFGPGTRLTVT.

This rearrangement joins TRBV4-3 to TRBJ2-7, with D unclear. Germline values: CDR1 LGHNA, CDR2 YSLEER. This CDR3 region has 14 residues. V gave up 1 base and J gave up 2 bases, with 9 bases separating them. CDR3 DNA: TGCGCCAGCAGCCAAGCCCCAGGCCCCTACGAGCAGTACTTC. The encoded protein is CASSQAPGPYEQYF.

The genes are TRBV11-2 and TRBJ2-7, with a possible D match to TRBD2 (6 bases). The germline V gene has CDR1 SGHAT and CDR2 FQNNGV. This CDR3 region has 15 residues. Trimming cost V 3 bases and J 0 bases, with 12 bases left between them. CDR3 nucleotide sequence: TGTGCCAGCAGCTTGGGACTCCTGAGCTCCTACGAGCAGTACGTC. This encodes CASSLGLLSSYEQYV.

The genes are TRBV5-1 and TRBJ2-1, with 9 bases lining up with TRBD1. The CDR3 spans 15 residues. Germline V lookup: CDR1 SGHRS, CDR2 YFSETQ. V was pared by 0 bases and J by 2 bases, with 0 bases of the junction left unmatched. The CDR3 DNA reads as TGCGCCAGCAGCTTGGGGGACAGGGCCTACAATGAGCAGTTCTTC. This encodes CASSLGDRAYNEQFF.

As concerns this clone: Sequence at one end of the junction differs from germline and may be a read error. The J gene is TRBJ1-1, the V gene TRBV6-5, with 8 bases that match TRBD1. Germline V gene data show CDR1 as MNHEY and CDR2 as SVGAGI. The CDR3 consists of 13 residues. The CDR3 protein is CAGSRQGATEAFF. In nucleotides, the CDR3 is TGTGCCGGCAGTCGGCAGGGGGCTACTGAAGCTTTCTTT.